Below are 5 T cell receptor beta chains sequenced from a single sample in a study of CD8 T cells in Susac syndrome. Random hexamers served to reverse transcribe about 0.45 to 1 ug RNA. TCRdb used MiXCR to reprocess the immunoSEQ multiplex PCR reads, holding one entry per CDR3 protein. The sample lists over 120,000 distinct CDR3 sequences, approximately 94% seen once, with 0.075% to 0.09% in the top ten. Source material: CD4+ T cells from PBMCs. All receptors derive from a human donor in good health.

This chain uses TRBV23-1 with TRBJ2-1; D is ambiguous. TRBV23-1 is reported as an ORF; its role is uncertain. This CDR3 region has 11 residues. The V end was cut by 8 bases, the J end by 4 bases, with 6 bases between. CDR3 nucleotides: TGCGCCAGCTTACATTACAATGAGCAGTTCTTC. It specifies CASLHYNEQFF.

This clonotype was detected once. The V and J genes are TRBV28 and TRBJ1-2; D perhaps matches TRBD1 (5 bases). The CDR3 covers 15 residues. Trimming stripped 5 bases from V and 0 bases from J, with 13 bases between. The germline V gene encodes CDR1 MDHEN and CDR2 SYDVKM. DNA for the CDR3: TGTGCCAGCAGTCCCGCGGGGCGGGCTAACTATGGCTACACCTTC. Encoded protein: CASSPAGRANYGYTF.

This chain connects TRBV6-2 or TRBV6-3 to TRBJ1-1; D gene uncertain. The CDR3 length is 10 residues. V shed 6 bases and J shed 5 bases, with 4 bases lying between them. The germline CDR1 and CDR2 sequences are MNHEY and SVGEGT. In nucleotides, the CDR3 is TGTGCCAGCAGGAATACTGAAGCTTTCTTT. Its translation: CASRNTEAFF.

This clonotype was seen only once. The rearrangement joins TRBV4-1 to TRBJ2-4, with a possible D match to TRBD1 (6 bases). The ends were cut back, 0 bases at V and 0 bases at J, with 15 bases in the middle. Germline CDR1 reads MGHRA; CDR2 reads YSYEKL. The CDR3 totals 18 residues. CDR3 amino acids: CASSQERGSGGAKNIQYF. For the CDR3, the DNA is TGCGCCAGCAGCCAAGAAAGGGGGTCGGGCGGAGCCAAAAACATTCAGTACTTC.

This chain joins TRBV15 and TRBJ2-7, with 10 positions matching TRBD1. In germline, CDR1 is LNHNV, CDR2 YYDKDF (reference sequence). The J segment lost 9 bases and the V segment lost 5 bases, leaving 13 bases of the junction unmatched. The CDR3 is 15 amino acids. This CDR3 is CATSPPGGTGVPQYF. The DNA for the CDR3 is TGTGCCACCAGCCCCCCGGGGGGGACAGGGGTCCCGCAGTACTTC.